Shown below are 7 T cell receptor beta chains from a single sample sequenced in a study of cytomegalovirus exposure and HLA in healthy donors. PCR used 60 Vbeta primers and 13 Jbeta primers. Clones were read by immunoSEQ multiplex PCR, and TCRdb kept only the in-frame ones, dropping some. The repertoire includes around 86,000 clones, around 79% of them detected once, and 4.5% to 7% sits in the top ten. The sequencing input was PBMCs. Receptors originate from a female donor in good health and CMV-seronegative.

The V and J genes are TRBV5-4 and TRBJ2-1, with 8 bases that match TRBD2. The CDR3 is 15 residues long. Germline trimming cut 0 bases from V and 8 bases from J; bases unmatched to any gene: 7. In germline, CDR1 is SGHNT, CDR2 YYREEE (reference sequence). The CDR3 coding sequence is TGTGCCAGCAGCTTGGCGGGGGGGCCAGTTGATGAGCAGTTCTTC. Amino acids: CASSLAGGPVDEQFF. Looking up the rest from reference TRBV5-4 and TRBJ2-1 gives the full variable domain: ETGVTQSPTHLIKTRGQQVTLRCSSQSGHNTVSWYQQALGQGPQFIFQYYREEENGRGNFPPRFSGLQFPNYSSELNVNALELDDSALYLCASSLAGGPVDEQFFGPGTRLTVL.

J is TRBJ1-5 and V is TRBV19, with 7 bases aligning to TRBD1. Looked up from germline, CDR1 is LNHDA and CDR2 is SQIVND (reference sequence). V gave up 1 base and J gave up 4 bases; unmatched junction bases: 7. The CDR3 length is 16 residues. The CDR3 protein is CASSIVTGTANQPQHF. CDR3 DNA: TGTGCCAGTAGTATAGTTACCGGGACAGCTAATCAGCCCCAGCATTTT.

The V and J genes are TRBV5-1 and TRBJ2-1; D not certain. Trimming took 3 bases from V and 7 from J, leaving 11 bases between them. Germline loops: CDR1 SGHRS, CDR2 YFSETQ. The CDR3 length is 13 residues. This CDR3 is CASSSHVGNEQFF. DNA of the CDR3: TGCGCCAGCAGCTCCCACGTCGGGAATGAGCAGTTCTTC.

V gene TRBV4-3 combines with J gene TRBJ2-4; 11 bases agree with TRBD2. Germline CDR1 is LGHNA and CDR2 is YSLEER. V lost 4 bases to trimming and J lost 6 bases; unmatched junction nucleotides: 8. The CDR3 sequence is 16 residues long. In DNA form, the CDR3 reads TGCGCCAGCAGCCTACTTAGCGGGGGGGCGGGAAACATTCAGTACTTC. Translating it yields CASSLLSGGAGNIQYF.

The CDR3 is CASSSFRGRGTYEQYF. Written as DNA, the CDR3 is TGTGCCAGCAGTTCATTCAGGGGGCGCGGAACCTACGAGCAGTACTTC. The chain joins TRBV6-5 to TRBJ2-5; 8 bases fit TRBD1. The J call is in doubt because the DNA end fits TRBJ2-7 better. The germline V gene has CDR1 MNHEY and CDR2 SVGAGI. The CDR3 runs to 16 residues.

The chain combines TRBV6-4 with TRBJ2-3; tentatively, D is TRBD2 (6 bases). Germline V gives CDR1 MRHNA, CDR2 SNTAGT. There are 14 residues in the CDR3. V lost 6 bases and J lost 3, with 13 bases in between. The CDR3 loop is CASSVVGGTDTQYF. For the CDR3, the DNA is TGTGCCAGCAGCGTCGTGGGAGGAACAGATACGCAGTATTTT.

V is TRBV10-3 and J is TRBJ2-5; 8 nucleotides match TRBD2. This CDR3 has 12 amino acids. V lost 10 bases and J lost 5; bases outside the gene matches: 6. Germline CDR1 ENHRY, CDR2 SYGVKD. In DNA, the CDR3 is TGTGCCAGTCGGGGGGGCTCGGAGACCCAGTACTTC. Translation gives CASRGGSETQYF.